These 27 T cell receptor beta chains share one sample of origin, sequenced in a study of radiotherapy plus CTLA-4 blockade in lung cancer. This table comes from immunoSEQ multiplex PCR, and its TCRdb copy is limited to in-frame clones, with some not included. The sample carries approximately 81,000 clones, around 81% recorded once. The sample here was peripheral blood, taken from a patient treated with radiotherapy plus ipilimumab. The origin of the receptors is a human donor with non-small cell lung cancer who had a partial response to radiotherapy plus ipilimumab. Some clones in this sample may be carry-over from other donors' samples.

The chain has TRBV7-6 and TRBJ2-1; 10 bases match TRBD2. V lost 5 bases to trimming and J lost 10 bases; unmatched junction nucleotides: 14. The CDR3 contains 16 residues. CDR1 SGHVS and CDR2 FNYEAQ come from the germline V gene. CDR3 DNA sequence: TGTGCCAGCAGCCCTCGGGTAGCGGGGGGCCAATGGGAGCAGTTCTTC. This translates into CASSPRVAGGQWEQFF.

As DNA, the CDR3 is TGTGCCAGCAGCTCACCGGGACAGGCGGCGGGCTACACCTTC. It codes for CASSSPGQAAGYTF. V is TRBV7-2 and J is TRBJ1-2; 8 bases are a match to TRBD1. The junction had 9 bases not matched to a gene; V was cut back by 4 bases and J by 8 bases. Germline-derived CDR1 and CDR2 are SGHTA and FQGNSA. The CDR3 is made up of 14 amino acids.

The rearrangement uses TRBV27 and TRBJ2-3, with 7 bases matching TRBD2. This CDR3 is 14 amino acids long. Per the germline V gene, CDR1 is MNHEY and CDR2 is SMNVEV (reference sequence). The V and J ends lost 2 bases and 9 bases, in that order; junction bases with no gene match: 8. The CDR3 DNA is TGTGCCAGCAGTTTAGGGCTAGCGGTACGAACGCAGTATTTT. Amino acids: CASSLGLAVRTQYF.

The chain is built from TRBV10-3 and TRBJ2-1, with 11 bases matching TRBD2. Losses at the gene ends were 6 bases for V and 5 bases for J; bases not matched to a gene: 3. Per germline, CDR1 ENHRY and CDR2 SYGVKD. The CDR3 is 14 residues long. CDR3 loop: CAIRPTSGDNEQFF. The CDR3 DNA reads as TGTGCCATCAGGCCGACTAGCGGGGACAATGAGCAGTTCTTC.

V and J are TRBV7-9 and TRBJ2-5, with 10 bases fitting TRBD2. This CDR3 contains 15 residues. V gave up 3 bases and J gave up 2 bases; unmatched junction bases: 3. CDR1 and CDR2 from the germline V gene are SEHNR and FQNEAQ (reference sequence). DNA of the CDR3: TGTGCCAGCAGCTTCCCTAGCGGGAGTCAAGAGACCCAGTACTTC. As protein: CASSFPSGSQETQYF. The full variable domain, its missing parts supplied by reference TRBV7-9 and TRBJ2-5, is DTGVSQNPRHKITKRGQNVTFRCDPISEHNRLYWYRQTLGQGPEFLTYFQNEAQLEKSRLLSDRFSAERPKGSFSTLEIQRTEQGDSAMYLCASSFPSGSQETQYFGPGTRLLVL.

CDR3 loop: CSVGDRDSPLHF. The CDR3 DNA sequence: TGCAGCGTTGGGGACAGGGATTCACCCCTCCACTTT. The chain carries TRBV29-1 and TRBJ1-6; 9 bases align to TRBD1. This CDR3 is 12 amino acids long. Germline V gene data show CDR1 as SQVTM and CDR2 as ANQGSEA. The V and J ends lost 4 bases and 8 bases, in that order; junction bases with no gene match: 0.

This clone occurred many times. The CDR3, as DNA: TGTGCCAGCGGACCTTCAGGGGGCGCATATACCGGGGAGCTGTTTTTT. Amino acids: CASGPSGGAYTGELFF. This rearrangement joins TRBV25-1 to TRBJ2-2; 8 nucleotides align to TRBD1. CDR3 size: 16 residues. Germline CDR1 reads MGHDK; CDR2 reads SYGVNS. V trimming: 8 bases; J trimming: 5 bases; junction bases outside the gene matches: 13.

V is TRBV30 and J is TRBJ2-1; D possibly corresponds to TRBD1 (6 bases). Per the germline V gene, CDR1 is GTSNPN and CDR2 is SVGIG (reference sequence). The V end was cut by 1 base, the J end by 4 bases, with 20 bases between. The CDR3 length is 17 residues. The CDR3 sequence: CAWSGTVTTKSYNEQFF. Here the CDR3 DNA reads TGTGCCTGGAGTGGGACAGTTACCACGAAATCTTACAATGAGCAGTTCTTC.

Here the CDR3 reads CASSLARGANTGELFF. The CDR3 DNA is TGTGCCAGCAGCTTAGCACGGGGTGCGAACACCGGGGAGCTGTTTTTT. The genes are TRBV7-8 and TRBJ2-2; a weak D match, TRBD2 (5 bases). The CDR3 sequence is 16 residues long. V gave up 0 bases and J gave up 0 bases, with 8 bases separating them. The germline V gene has CDR1 SGHVS and CDR2 FQNEAQ.

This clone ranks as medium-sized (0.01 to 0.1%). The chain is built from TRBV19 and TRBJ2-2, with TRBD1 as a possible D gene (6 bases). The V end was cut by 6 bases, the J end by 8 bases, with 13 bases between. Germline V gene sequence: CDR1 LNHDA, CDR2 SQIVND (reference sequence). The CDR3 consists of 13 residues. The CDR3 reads CASRQGSSGELFF. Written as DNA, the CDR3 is TGTGCCAGTAGACAGGGTTCTTCGGGGGAGCTGTTTTTT.

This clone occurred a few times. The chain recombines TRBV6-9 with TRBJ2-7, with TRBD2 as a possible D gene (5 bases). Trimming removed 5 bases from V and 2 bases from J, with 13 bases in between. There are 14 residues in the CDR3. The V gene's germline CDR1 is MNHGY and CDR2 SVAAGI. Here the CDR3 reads CASSDLLVAYEQYF. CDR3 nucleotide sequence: TGTGCCAGCAGTGACCTACTAGTCGCCTACGAGCAGTACTTC.

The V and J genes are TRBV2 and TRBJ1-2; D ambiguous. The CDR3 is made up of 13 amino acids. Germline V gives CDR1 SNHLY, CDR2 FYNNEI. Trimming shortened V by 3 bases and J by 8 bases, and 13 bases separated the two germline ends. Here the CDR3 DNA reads TGTGCCAGCAGTGAGGCAGGCCCTTGGGGCTACACCTTC. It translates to CASSEAGPWGYTF. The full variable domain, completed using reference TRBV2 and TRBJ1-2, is EPEVTQTPSHQVTQMGQEVILRCVPISNHLYFYWYRQILGQKVEFLVSFYNNEISEKSEIFDDQFSVERPDGSNFTLKIRSTKLEDSAMYFCASSEAGPWGYTFGSGTRLTVV.

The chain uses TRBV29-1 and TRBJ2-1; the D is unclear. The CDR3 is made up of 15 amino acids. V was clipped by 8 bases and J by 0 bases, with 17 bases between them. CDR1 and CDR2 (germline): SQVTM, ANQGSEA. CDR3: CSTSLRYSSYNEQFF. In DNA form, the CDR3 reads TGCAGCACGAGTCTAAGGTACAGCTCCTACAATGAGCAGTTCTTC.

CDR3 region: CASSPRQGSTDTQYF. In DNA form, the CDR3 reads TGTGCCAGCAGCCCCAGACAGGGGAGCACAGATACGCAGTATTTT. V usage is TRBV7-2 and J usage is TRBJ2-3; 8 bases map to TRBD1. J gave up 0 bases and V 5 bases, and 4 bases lay outside the gene matches. The CDR3 covers 15 residues. Germline CDR1 is SGHTA and CDR2 is FQGNSA. The whole variable domain, filled in from reference TRBV7-2 and TRBJ2-3, reads GAGVSQSPSNKVTEKGKDVELRCDPISGHTALYWYRQSLGQGLEFLIYFQGNSAPDKSGLPSDRFSAERTGGSVSTLTIQRTQQEDSAVYLCASSPRQGSTDTQYFGPGTRLTVL.

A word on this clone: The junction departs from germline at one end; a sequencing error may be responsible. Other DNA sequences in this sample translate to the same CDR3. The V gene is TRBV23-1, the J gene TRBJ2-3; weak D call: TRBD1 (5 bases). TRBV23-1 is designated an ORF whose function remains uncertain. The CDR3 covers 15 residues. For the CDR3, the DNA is TGCGCTAGCAGTCACCTTACCCAGGGAAAAGATACGCAGTATTTT. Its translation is CASSHLTQGKDTQYF.

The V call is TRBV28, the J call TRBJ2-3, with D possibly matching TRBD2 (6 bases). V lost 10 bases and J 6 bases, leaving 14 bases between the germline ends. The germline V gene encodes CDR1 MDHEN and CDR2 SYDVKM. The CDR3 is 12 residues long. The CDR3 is CANAGFRDTQYF. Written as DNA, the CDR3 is TGTGCCAATGCGGGGTTCAGGGATACGCAGTATTTT.

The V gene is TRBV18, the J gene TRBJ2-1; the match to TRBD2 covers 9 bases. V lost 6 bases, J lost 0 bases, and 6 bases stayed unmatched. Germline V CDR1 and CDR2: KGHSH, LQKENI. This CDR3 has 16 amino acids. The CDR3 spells CASSLAGGISYNEQFF. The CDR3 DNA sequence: TGTGCCAGCTCGCTTGCGGGGGGGATCTCCTACAATGAGCAGTTCTTC.

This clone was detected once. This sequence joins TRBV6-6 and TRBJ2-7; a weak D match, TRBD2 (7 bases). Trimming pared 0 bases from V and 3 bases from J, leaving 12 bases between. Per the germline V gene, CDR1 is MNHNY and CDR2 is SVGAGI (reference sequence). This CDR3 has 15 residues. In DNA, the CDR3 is TGTGCCAGCAGTTACTCGACGGGGGGCGGCTACGAGCAGTACTTC. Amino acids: CASSYSTGGGYEQYF.

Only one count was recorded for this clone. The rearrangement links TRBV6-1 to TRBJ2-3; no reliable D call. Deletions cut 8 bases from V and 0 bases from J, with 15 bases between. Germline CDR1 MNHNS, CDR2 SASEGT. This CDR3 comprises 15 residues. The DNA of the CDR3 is TGTGCCAGCGTTAGGAGCCCGGCGAGCACAGATACGCAGTATTTT. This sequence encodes CASVRSPASTDTQYF.

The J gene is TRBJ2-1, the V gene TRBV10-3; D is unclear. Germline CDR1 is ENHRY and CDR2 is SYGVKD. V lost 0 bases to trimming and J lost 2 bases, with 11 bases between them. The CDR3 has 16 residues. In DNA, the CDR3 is TGTGCCATCAGTGAGTCGGAGCAGAGCGCCTACAATGAGCAGTTCTTC. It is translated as CAISESEQSAYNEQFF.

CDR3 nucleotide sequence: TGTGCCAGCAGTGAACGCCAGGGGTTCGCTGAAGCTTTCTTT. Its protein product is CASSERQGFAEAFF. This chain joins TRBV6-1 and TRBJ1-1; a possible D gene is TRBD1 (6 bases). This CDR3 has 14 amino acids. V gave up 2 bases and J gave up 6 bases, with 13 bases separating them. Looked up from germline, CDR1 is MNHNS and CDR2 is SASEGT.

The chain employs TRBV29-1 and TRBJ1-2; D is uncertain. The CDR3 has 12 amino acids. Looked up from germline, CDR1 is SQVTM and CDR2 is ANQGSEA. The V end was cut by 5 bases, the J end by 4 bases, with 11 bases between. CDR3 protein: CSVSSLRYGYTF. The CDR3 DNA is TGCAGCGTTTCGTCCCTCCGCTATGGCTACACCTTC. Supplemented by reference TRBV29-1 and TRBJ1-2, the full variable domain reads SAVISQKPSRDICQRGTSLTIQCQVDSQVTMMFWYRQQPGQSLTLIATANQGSEATYESGFVIDKFPISRPNLTFSTLTVSNMSPEDSSIYLCSVSSLRYGYTFGSGTRLTVV.

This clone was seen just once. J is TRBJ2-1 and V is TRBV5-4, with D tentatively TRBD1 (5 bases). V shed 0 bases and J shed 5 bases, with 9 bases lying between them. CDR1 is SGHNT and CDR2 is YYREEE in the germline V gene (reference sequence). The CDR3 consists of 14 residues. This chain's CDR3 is CASSLAGRDNEQFF. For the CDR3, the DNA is TGTGCCAGCAGCTTGGCCGGCAGGGACAATGAGCAGTTCTTC.

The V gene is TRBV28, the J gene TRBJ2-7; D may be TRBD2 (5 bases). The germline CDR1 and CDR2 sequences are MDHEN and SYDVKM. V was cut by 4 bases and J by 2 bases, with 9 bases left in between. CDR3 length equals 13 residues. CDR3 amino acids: CASSSLEAYEQYF. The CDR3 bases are TGTGCCAGCAGTTCACTAGAAGCCTACGAGCAGTACTTC.

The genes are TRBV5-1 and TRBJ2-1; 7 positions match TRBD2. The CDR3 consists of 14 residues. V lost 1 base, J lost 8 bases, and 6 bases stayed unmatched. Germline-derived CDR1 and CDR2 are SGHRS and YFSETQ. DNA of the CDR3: TGCGCCAGCAGCTTGACGGGAGGTGATGATGAGCAGTTCTTC. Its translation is CASSLTGGDDEQFF. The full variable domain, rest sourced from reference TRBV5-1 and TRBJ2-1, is KAGVTQTPRYLIKTRGQQVTLSCSPISGHRSVSWYQQTPGQGLQFLFEYFSETQRNKGNFPGRFSGRQFSNSRSEMNVSTLELGDSALYLCASSLTGGDDEQFFGPGTRLTVL.

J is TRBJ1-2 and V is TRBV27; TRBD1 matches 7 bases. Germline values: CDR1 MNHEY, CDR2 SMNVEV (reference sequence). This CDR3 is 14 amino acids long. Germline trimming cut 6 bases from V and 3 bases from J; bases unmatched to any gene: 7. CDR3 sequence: CASRSTGEDYGYTF. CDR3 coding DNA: TGTGCCAGCAGATCCACAGGGGAGGACTATGGCTACACCTTC.

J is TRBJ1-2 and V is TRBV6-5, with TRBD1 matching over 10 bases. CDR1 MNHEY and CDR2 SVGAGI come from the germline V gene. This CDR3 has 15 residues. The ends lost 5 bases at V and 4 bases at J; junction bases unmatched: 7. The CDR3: CASSRGTGVSYGYTF. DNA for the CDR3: TGTGCCAGCAGTAGAGGGACAGGGGTTTCCTATGGCTACACCTTC.